What follows is one T cell receptor beta chain and its context. No antigen is known for it. Within the ViraFEST assay, antigen-specific CD4+ T cells underwent expansion with viral peptide pools prior to sequencing. The culture ran for around nine days, and then CD4+ T cells were isolated. According to PCR results, the person was infected with SARS-CoV-2 between March and December 2020. Here immunoSEQ multiplex PCR was the method, and the copy in TCRdb shows in-frame clones only, minus some. The table records under 60,000 clones, under 80% of them present only once. The data belong to a study of vaccination effects on CD4 cells after COVID-19. As for the study in general: Participants each got two BNT162b2 or mRNA-1273 vaccine doses.

Whole-study results and caveats: Convalescents' post-vaccination spike-reactive clones were chiefly new, vaccine-induced ones. In the late period after vaccination, infection- and vaccine-induced clones contracted markedly.

Here the sequenced sample was CD4+ T cells from PBMCs cultured with HIV peptides, taken before COVID-19 vaccination. Subset meaning: HIV-1 Nef peptide pool negative control/reference culture. The TCR comes from a human donor who had a prior SARS-CoV-2 infection.

CDR3 DNA sequence: TGTGCCAGCAGTTACTCCGACTTAGGACGCCGGCCTCTAAAGAAGTACTTC. Protein: CASSYSDLGRRPLKKYF. This chain joins TRBV6-2 or TRBV6-3 and TRBJ2-4; no reliable D call. Deletions cut 0 bases from V and 14 bases from J, with 26 bases between. CDR3 size: 17 residues. CDR1 and CDR2 from the germline V gene are MNHEY and SVGEGT.